The clone carrying this T cell receptor (beta chain) has at least ten counts. Its antigen is undetermined. The sample comes from a study of T cells in Graves' hyperthyroidism and ophthalmopathy. Study-level findings and limits: Ophthalmopathy was separated from stable hyperthyroidism by a 13 V-J model.

No ophthalmopathy progression within 18 months constituted stable Graves' hyperthyroidism. With a duration under 2 months, the hyperthyroidism was newly diagnosed in patients aged 18 to 65. The diagnoses drew upon clinical symptoms, serum thyroxine and TRAb, thyroid ultrasound and orbital computed tomography. Amplification of TCR beta CDR3 regions used RNA as the template. An initial round of RT-PCR targeting the TCR CDR3 relied on the HTBI primer set. TCRdb fed the multiplex PCR reads into MiXCR, producing one record per CDR3 protein. Found here are a few hundred thousand distinct CDR3 sequences, about half of them singletons; the top ten hold about 8.3%. V lost 5 bases to trimming and J lost 2 bases, with 10 bases between them. CDR3 length: 14 amino acids. CDR1 is SGHRS and CDR2 is YFSETQ in the germline V gene.

V usage is TRBV5-1 and J usage is TRBJ1-4; weak D call: TRBD1 (6 bases). The sequence came from a woman aged 18 to 35 with Graves' hyperthyroidism. Sequenced input: peripheral blood or thyroid tissue (not recorded which). CDR3 sequence: CASSSGQTNEKLFF. The CDR3 DNA follows: TGCGCCAGCAGTTCCGGACAGACTAATGAAAAACTGTTTTTT.